Included here is one T cell receptor beta chain sequence, with context. The data originate from a study of blood T cell repertoires in COVID-19. Study-level information: Italy, Spain and the United States were the sources of the convalescent and acute COVID-19 samples. PBMCs, B-cell-depleted T cells, or T cells provided the cDNA or gDNA that made up the material.

The CDR3 spans 16 residues. V lost 6 bases and J 3 bases, leaving 21 bases between the germline ends. In germline, CDR1 is MNHNY, CDR2 SVGAGI (reference sequence). Data came from immunoSEQ multiplex PCR; TCRdb stores just in-frame clones and leaves some out. In the table there are a few hundred thousand clones, around 87% of which are singletons. This sequence was found in a woman between 45 and 65 years old who had recovered from COVID-19. The chain combines TRBV6-6 with TRBJ2-7; D is possibly TRBD2 (6 bases). Sequences were obtained from peripheral blood. CDR3 in amino acids: CASSRPPGLKVYEQYF. The CDR3 coding sequence is TGTGCCAGCAGCCGACCACCGGGACTCAAAGTCTACGAGCAGTACTTC.